This paragraph reports one TCR beta chain. The target antigen is unknown. The sample is drawn from a study of vaccination and CD4 T cells after COVID-19. The CDR3 is 13 amino acids. With 2 bases removed from V and 7 bases from J, the gap between germline ends came to 10 bases. The germline gives CDR1 ENHRY, CDR2 SYGVKD. The Oncomine TCR Beta short-read assay was applied to DNA of cultured CD4+ T cells. TCRdb re-derived calls from the PCR reads in MiXCR, one entry per CDR3 protein. The sample comprises about 16,000 distinct CDR3 sequences, approximately 54% of which are singletons, and roughly 16% rests with the top ten. Time point of the sample: late sampling 161 to 241 days after vaccination in three convalescent patients. The sample's treatment: roughly 11-day PBMC culture with coronavirus spike peptide pools or control peptides (ViraFEST assay).

The sequence came from a human donor who had recovered from COVID-19. The chain is built from TRBV10-3 and TRBJ2-3, with a weak D call TRBD2 (6 bases). Source: CD4+ T cells from blood, cultured in vitro, taken about 7 months after SARS-CoV-2 vaccination. CDR3: CAISEGGKHTQYF. CDR3 DNA: TGTGCCATCAGTGAGGGGGGGAAACATACGCAGTATTTT.